The present T cell receptor beta chain was sequenced within a study of T cells after yellow fever vaccination. By 5'RACE template switching, TCR cDNA was produced, with a universal primer site and UMIs added in the process. TCRdb processed the 5' RACE reads anew with MiXCR; each CDR3 protein has one entry. This sample carries a few hundred thousand distinct CDR3 sequences, roughly 17% of them seen once, and the ten largest clones take around a sixth. The study, taken as a whole, reports: Abundant clonotypes from the bulk population could get into FACS-sorted repertoires as contaminants. Post-booster repertoires again held most primary-vaccination clones (about 96% CD4, 75% to 90% CD8). Faster peaking, at day 5 versus 15, marked a secondary response that was weaker.

As concerns this clonotype: Antigen specificity is unknown.

This receptor was taken from a young man who received the YFV17D yellow fever vaccine. This sample comprised PBMCs, obtained about 5 days after the first yellow fever vaccination.

The CDR3 is CASSTDRGGGEKLFF. For the CDR3, the DNA is TGCGCCAGCAGCACCGACAGGGGCGGTGGGGAAAAACTGTTTTTT. J is TRBJ1-4 and V is TRBV5-1; TRBD1 agrees at 8 bases. In germline, CDR1 is SGHRS, CDR2 YFSETQ. Germline trimming cut 4 bases from V and 8 bases from J; bases unmatched to any gene: 10. The CDR3 spans 15 residues.